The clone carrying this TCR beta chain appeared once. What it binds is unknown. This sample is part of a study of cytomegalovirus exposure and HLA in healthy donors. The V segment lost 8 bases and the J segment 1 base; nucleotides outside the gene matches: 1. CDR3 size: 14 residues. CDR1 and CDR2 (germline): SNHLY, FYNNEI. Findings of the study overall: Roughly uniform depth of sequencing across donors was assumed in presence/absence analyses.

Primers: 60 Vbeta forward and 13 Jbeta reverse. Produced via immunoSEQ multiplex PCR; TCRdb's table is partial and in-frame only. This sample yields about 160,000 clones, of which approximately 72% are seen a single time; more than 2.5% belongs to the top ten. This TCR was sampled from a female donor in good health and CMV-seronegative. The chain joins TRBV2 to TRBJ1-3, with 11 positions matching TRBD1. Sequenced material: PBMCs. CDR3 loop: CASRDRGSGNTIYF. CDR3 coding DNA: TGTGCCAGCCGGGACAGGGGGTCTGGAAACACCATATATTTT.